The sequence of this T cell receptor beta chain was determined in a study of blood T cell repertoires in COVID-19. Study at large: Both acute and convalescent COVID-19 samples were obtained from the United States, Italy and Spain. T cells, B-cell-depleted T cells, or PBMCs supplied cDNA or gDNA.

Original processing methods: Reference gene primer amplification gave estimated nucleated cell counts. TCRdb keeps only in-frame clones here, not all; method: immunoSEQ multiplex PCR. V and J calls and clone size are those listed in that table; D and trimming were worked out from the DNA. The sample lists some 290,000 clones, roughly 90% occurring once. In the case of this clone: The sample carries other DNA sequences with the same CDR3.

Enrollment of patients from Seattle took place during active infection, with longitudinal follow-up. Looked up from germline, CDR1 is SGHAT and CDR2 is FQNNGV. The CDR3 length is 13 residues. Trimming took 2 bases from V and 5 from J, leaving 9 bases between them. Sample: peripheral blood. J is TRBJ1-1 and V is TRBV11-2, with D possibly being TRBD1 (5 bases). This receptor was taken from a woman aged 25 to 39 with COVID-19, enrolled during active disease. CDR3 protein: CASSLIGETEAFF. The CDR3, as DNA: TGTGCCAGCAGCTTAATAGGGGAAACTGAAGCTTTCTTT. Using reference TRBV11-2 and TRBJ1-1 for the parts outside the CDR3, the full variable domain is EAGVAQSPRYKIIEKRQSVAFWCNPISGHATLYWYQQILGQGPKLLIQFQNNGVVDDSQLPKDRFSAERLKGVDSTLKIQPAKLEDSAVYLCASSLIGETEAFFGQGTRLTVV.